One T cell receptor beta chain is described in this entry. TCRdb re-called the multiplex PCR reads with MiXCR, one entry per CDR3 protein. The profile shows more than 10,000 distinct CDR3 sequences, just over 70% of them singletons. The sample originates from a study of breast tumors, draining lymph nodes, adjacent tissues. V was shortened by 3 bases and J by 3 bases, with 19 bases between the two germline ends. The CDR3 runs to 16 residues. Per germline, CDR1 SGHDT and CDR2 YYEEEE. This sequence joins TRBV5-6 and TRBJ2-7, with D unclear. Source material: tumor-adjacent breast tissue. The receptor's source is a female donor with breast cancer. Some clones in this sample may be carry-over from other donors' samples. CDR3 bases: TGTGCCAGCAGCTCGGGTGTAGCTTTGGGCCACTACGAGCAGTACTTC. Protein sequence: CASSSGVALGHYEQYF.